This TCR beta chain was identified during a study of shared clonotypes between healthy human individuals. Study results and limitations: The generation probabilities recorded for non-shared clonotypes fell below those of clonotypes shared by all four donors.

In its sample, this clone was seen once. Its antigen is as yet unknown. Naive CD8 cells, CD45RO-negative and positively selected for CCR7, excluded terminally differentiated effector memory CD45RA+ cells. Between the trimmed V and J ends, which lost 4 bases and 8 bases, there was a span of 15 bases. The CDR3 has 13 amino acids. CDR1 and CDR2 from the germline V gene are SQVTM and ANQGSEA. Sequencing used immunoSEQ multiplex PCR; TCRdb keeps in-frame clones, though not all of them. The table has about 820,000 clones, 80% to 95% seen once. The origin of this receptor is a man aged 25-45 years in good health. The chain recombines TRBV29-1 with TRBJ2-1; the D gene is possibly TRBD2 (6 bases). The sequenced material came from naive CD8+ T cells sorted from blood. CDR3 residues: CSVAGSSRYEQFF. The CDR3 DNA reads TGCAGCGTTGCCGGGAGTTCTCGATATGAGCAGTTCTTC.